The 9 T cell receptor beta chains below were found in one sample sequenced in a study of T cell repertoires in cytomegalovirus infection (dated by TCRdb to between 2018 and 2020). The sequencer was an Illumina HiSeq 1500. TCRdb reworked the public reads: Q25 trimming with fastp, MiXCR clone assembly, productive beta chains retained. Each CDR3 protein gets just one entry, which takes the most common genes and DNA from the rows behind it. This sample lists approximately 140,000 distinct CDR3 sequences; 5.5% to 7% were detected once. The ten biggest clones cover about a sixth of the sample. Sequenced sample: PBMCs. The receptors derive from a human donor in good health (CMV status not recorded). Some clones in this sample may be carry-over from other donors' samples.

This clonotype was detected many times. The DNA for the CDR3 is TGTGCCATCAGTGTTGATCTCGGGCTAGCGGGGGGACGGGAGCAGTTCTTC. Protein: CAISVDLGLAGGREQFF. The chain has TRBV10-3 and TRBJ2-1, with 11 bases lining up with TRBD2. This CDR3 has 17 amino acids. Germline trimming cut 4 bases from V and 10 bases from J; bases unmatched to any gene: 15. Germline CDR1 and CDR2: ENHRY and SYGVKD.

This clonotype was recorded a few times. This chain uses TRBV20-1 with TRBJ1-2, with D tentatively TRBD1 (5 bases). The CDR3 has 12 residues. With 3 bases removed from V and 6 bases from J, the gap between germline ends came to 11 bases. Germline-derived CDR1 and CDR2 are DFQATT and SNEGSKA (reference sequence). CDR3 region: CSARGDGHGYTF. Here the CDR3 DNA reads TGCAGTGCTAGGGGGGACGGCCATGGCTACACCTTC.

This clonotype was seen repeatedly, ten times or more. This chain connects TRBV11-2 to TRBJ2-1; the D gene is possibly TRBD1 (6 bases). CDR1 SGHAT and CDR2 FQNNGV come from the germline V gene. The V end lost 5 bases, the J end lost 4 bases, and 12 bases lay between the germline ends. This CDR3 is built from 14 residues. The CDR3 loop reads CASSPGAAYNEQFF. DNA of the CDR3: TGTGCCAGCAGCCCAGGGGCTGCATACAATGAGCAGTTCTTC.

This clonotype was seen more than once but under ten times. The V and J genes are TRBV14 and TRBJ2-2; 9 nucleotides agree with TRBD1. The CDR3 totals 16 residues. V dropped 2 bases and J dropped 2; count of bases not matched to a gene: 3. Germline V lookup: CDR1 SGHDN, CDR2 FVKESK. The CDR3 DNA is TGTGCCAGCAGCCAAACAGGGGGCCTTAACACCGGGGAGCTGTTTTTT. It is translated as CASSQTGGLNTGELFF.

This clonotype turned up a few times. The V and J genes are TRBV19 and TRBJ1-2; D uncertain. The CDR3 runs to 16 residues. Trimming took 5 bases from V and 0 from J, leaving 16 bases between them. Germline-derived CDR1 and CDR2 are LNHDA and SQIVND (reference sequence). CDR3 region: CASSLSLRAPNYGYTF. As DNA, the CDR3 is TGTGCCAGTAGTCTTTCTTTGAGGGCTCCTAACTATGGCTACACCTTC.

This clonotype occurred many times. The chain employs TRBV6-9 and TRBJ2-2; TRBD2 might be the D (5 bases). The germline V gene encodes CDR1 MNHGY and CDR2 SVAAGI. The length of the CDR3 is 14 residues. Trimming left V 8 bases short and J 0 bases short, with 10 bases between. The CDR3 DNA reads as TGTGCCAGCTTTGGACTCTCGAACACCGGGGAGCTGTTTTTT. Its translation: CASFGLSNTGELFF.

This clonotype was seen repeatedly, ten times or more. The chain joins TRBV7-3 to TRBJ2-1; D is unresolved. The CDR3 loop spans 15 amino acids. The V gene lost 5 bases and the J gene lost 9 bases, with 20 bases spanning the gap. Per germline, CDR1 SGHTA and CDR2 FQGTGA. CDR3 protein: CASSPPNSGFSEQFF. The CDR3 DNA follows: TGTGCCAGCAGCCCCCCTAATAGTGGGTTCAGTGAGCAGTTCTTC.

This clonotype occurred many times. This chain joins TRBV28 and TRBJ1-2; D may be TRBD1 (5 bases). Per the germline V gene, CDR1 is MDHEN and CDR2 is SYDVKM. V was cut by 4 bases and J by 2 bases, with 11 bases left in between. CDR3 length: 14 amino acids. CDR3 coding DNA: TGTGCCAGCAGTTCCGGGAGGGACAACTATGGCTACACCTTC. Encoded protein: CASSSGRDNYGYTF.

This clonotype was counted many times. This rearrangement joins TRBV7-9 to TRBJ1-1, with D maybe TRBD1 (6 bases). Trimming shortened V by 5 bases and J by 5 bases, and 18 bases separated the two germline ends. Germline CDR1 reads SEHNR; CDR2 reads FQNEAQ (reference sequence). The CDR3 covers 15 residues. CDR3 sequence (DNA): TGTGCCAGCAGCCGACGGGCAGGGGAGGTAACTGAAGCTTTCTTT. This encodes CASSRRAGEVTEAFF.